The 14 T cell receptor beta chains in this list originate from one sample, sequenced in a study of monozygotic twins with inflammatory bowel disease. TCRdb reanalyzed the 5' RACE reads, giving one entry per CDR3 protein sequence and no DNA. The table counts 300,000 to 350,000 distinct CDR3 sequences; 2% to 2.5% lies in the top ten. Specimen: blood. All receptors come from a human donor with ulcerative colitis or Crohn's disease, or a healthy co-twin of an affected twin (not recorded which).

The chain recombines TRBV20-1 with TRBJ2-7; the TCRdb D gene call, TRBD2, has no DNA to confirm it. The CDR3 has 17 amino acids. The germline gives CDR1 DFQATT, CDR2 SNEGSKA (reference sequence). This chain's CDR3 is CSARKRGLAGSSYEQYF.

The V and J genes are TRBV6-1 and TRBJ2-2; TCRdb designates TRBD1, a call that cannot be tested without DNA. This CDR3 spans 14 amino acids. Germline V gene lookup returns CDR1 MNHNS and CDR2 SASEGT. The chain's CDR3 is CASSGQGVTGELFF.

V is TRBV7-8 and J is TRBJ1-2. CDR1 is SGHVS and CDR2 is FQNEAQ in the germline V gene. The CDR3 has 14 residues. The CDR3 loop reads CASGTILGYYGYTF.

The chain carries TRBV10-3 and TRBJ2-1; TCRdb names TRBD2, which stays unverified in the absence of DNA. The CDR3 is 17 amino acids. Per the germline V gene, CDR1 is ENHRY and CDR2 is SYGVKD. CDR3 residues: CAISEFSGGTNFNEQFF.

The chain uses TRBV5-1 and TRBJ2-1. The germline gives CDR1 SGHRS, CDR2 YFSETQ. CDR3 length: 15 amino acids. The CDR3 region is CASSFDGYSYNEQFF.

This chain uses TRBV29-1 with TRBJ1-1; the TCRdb call, TRBD1, lacks DNA for checking. In germline, CDR1 is SQVTM, CDR2 ANQGSEA. CDR3 length equals 13 residues. The CDR3: CSVAPGQGTEAFF.

V usage is TRBV7-2 and J usage is TRBJ1-4. Germline assignment: CDR1 SGHTA and CDR2 FQGNSA. The CDR3 has 12 amino acids. CDR3 sequence: CASSQAYEKLFF.

The V gene is TRBV5-1, the J gene TRBJ2-7; TCRdb's D call of TRBD1 is untestable without DNA. The germline CDR1 and CDR2 sequences are SGHRS and YFSETQ. The CDR3 runs to 13 residues. The CDR3 protein is CASTPGSIHEQYF. Variable domain in full (rest from reference TRBV5-1 and TRBJ2-7): KAGVTQTPRYLIKTRGQQVTLSCSPISGHRSVSWYQQTPGQGLQFLFEYFSETQRNKGNFPGRFSGRQFSNSRSEMNVSTLELGDSALYLCASTPGSIHEQYFGPGTRLTVT.

The CDR3 loop reads CSVGTSGIDTQYF. This rearrangement joins TRBV29-1 to TRBJ2-3; the TRBD2 assignment by TCRdb is unverifiable without DNA. The CDR3 has 13 residues. The V gene's germline CDR1 is SQVTM and CDR2 ANQGSEA.

The rearrangement joins TRBV3-1 to TRBJ2-2; TCRdb reports TRBD1, a call that lacks DNA to check it against. Germline loops: CDR1 LGHDT, CDR2 YNNKEL (reference sequence). The CDR3 is made up of 17 amino acids. CDR3 residues: CASSLPLGGTNTGELFF.

The gene calls are TRBV6-5 and TRBJ1-4; TCRdb selects TRBD1, and the lack of DNA leaves this call unchecked. The germline CDR1 and CDR2 sequences are MNHEY and SVGAGI. There are 17 residues in the CDR3. This chain's CDR3 is CASSYSPIQGSNEKLFF.

The rearrangement links TRBV25-1 to TRBJ2-7. The CDR3 is 12 residues long. Looked up from germline, CDR1 is MGHDK and CDR2 is SYGVNS. The CDR3 loop is CASSGQPYEQYF.

The V gene is TRBV5-1, the J gene TRBJ2-2; absent DNA, TCRdb's TRBD2 call cannot be checked. Germline V gene lookup returns CDR1 SGHRS and CDR2 YFSETQ. This CDR3 is built from 15 residues. CDR3 sequence reads: CASSSGLAGTGELFF.

The V gene is TRBV5-4, the J gene TRBJ1-2; TCRdb designates TRBD1, a call that cannot be tested without DNA. Germline loops: CDR1 SGHNT, CDR2 YYREEE (reference sequence). CDR3 length: 15 residues. The CDR3 reads CASSLVPGANYGYTF.